The 22 T cell receptor beta chains below all came from one sample that was sequenced in a study of blood T cell repertoires in COVID-19. The table came from immunoSEQ multiplex PCR; TCRdb's copy has only in-frame clones and leaves some out. The sample has around 200,000 clones; approximately 86% are singletons. The sample comprised PBMCs or T cells enriched from blood (not recorded which). The receptors stem from a woman aged 25-40 years who had been exposed to COVID-19.

J is TRBJ2-7 and V is TRBV21-1; TRBD1 is the table's D call, not checked against the DNA. TRBV21-1 has pseudogene status. The CDR3 runs to 18 residues. CDR3: CASSKYRTLRDRFDEQYF. The CDR3, as DNA: TGTGCCAGCAGCAAATATCGGACTCTCCGGGACAGGTTCGACGAGCAGTACTTC.

This chain joins TRBV18 and TRBJ1-1, with D possibly being TRBD1 (5 bases). The V gene lost 4 bases and the J gene lost 1 base, with 7 bases spanning the gap. CDR1 is KGHSH, CDR2 LQKENI, per germline. This CDR3 has 13 amino acids. Here the CDR3 reads CASSRQKNTEAFF. CDR3 sequence (DNA): TGTGCCAGCTCACGACAGAAGAACACTGAAGCTTTCTTT.

The rearrangement links TRBV19 to TRBJ1-6; 10 positions match TRBD1. CDR1 and CDR2 (germline): LNHDA, SQIVND (reference sequence). Losses at the gene ends were 3 bases for V and 7 bases for J; bases not matched to a gene: 6. CDR3 size: 16 residues. CDR3 residues: CASSISRTGGNSPLHF. The CDR3 bases are TGTGCCAGTAGTATTTCGAGGACAGGGGGAAATTCACCCCTCCACTTT.

V is TRBV5-1 and J is TRBJ2-7; 10 bases agree with TRBD2. The V gene's germline CDR1 is SGHRS and CDR2 YFSETQ. The CDR3 is 14 amino acids. Trimming at V came to 4 bases and at J to 3 bases, leaving 4 bases not matched to a gene. Here the CDR3 reads CASSVSGGSYEQYF. The CDR3 bases are TGCGCCAGCAGCGTTAGCGGGGGGAGCTACGAGCAGTACTTC.

The rearrangement joins TRBV3-1 (or the pseudogene TRBV3-2) to TRBJ1-6; D perhaps matches TRBD1 (6 bases). The CDR3 sequence is 14 residues long. Germline CDR1 LGHDT, CDR2 YNNKEL (reference sequence). Trimming took off 4 bases at V and 7 bases at J, with 11 bases between the two ends. The DNA for the CDR3 is TGTGCCAGCAGCCCCGGACAGACGAATTCACCCCTCCACTTT. Translating gives CASSPGQTNSPLHF.

V is TRBV3-1 (or the pseudogene TRBV3-2) and J is TRBJ1-6; maybe TRBD1 (6 bases). This CDR3 has 16 amino acids. The V end was cut by 0 bases, the J end by 11 bases, with 17 bases between. Looked up from germline, CDR1 is LGHDT and CDR2 is YNNKEL (reference sequence). Here the CDR3 reads CASSQDLAGDPAPLHF. The CDR3 DNA follows: TGTGCCAGCAGCCAAGACCTTGCAGGGGATCCGGCACCCCTCCACTTT.

This clone is a singleton in its sample. The rearrangement links TRBV5-5 to TRBJ2-7; D remains unclear. The CDR3 consists of 13 residues. V shed 2 bases and J shed 2 bases, with 8 bases lying between them. Germline CDR1 and CDR2: SGHKS and YYEKEE (reference sequence). The CDR3 DNA is TGTGCCAGCAGCTTCGGGTCAGCCTACGAGCAGTACTTC. Amino acids: CASSFGSAYEQYF.

The rearrangement joins TRBV27 to TRBJ1-2, with 9 bases identical to TRBD1. V lost 4 bases to trimming and J lost 2 bases; unmatched junction nucleotides: 5. Germline CDR1 is MNHEY and CDR2 is SMNVEV (reference sequence). The CDR3 loop spans 15 amino acids. The CDR3 DNA sequence: TGTGCCAGCAGTTCCCCGGGACAGGGAAACTATGGCTACACCTTC. It encodes CASSSPGQGNYGYTF.

The J gene is TRBJ1-6, the V gene TRBV4-1; D is undetermined. CDR1 and CDR2 from the germline V gene are MGHRA and YSYEKL. CDR3 length: 17 amino acids. Trimming removed 5 bases at V and 0 bases at J, with 14 bases between. The CDR3 bases are TGCGCCAGCAGCGAGTGGGAGAAGAGCTCCTATAATTCACCCCTCCACTTT. Translation gives CASSEWEKSSYNSPLHF.

The table lists this clone with a count of one. The J gene is TRBJ2-1, the V gene TRBV6-1, with 9 bases identical to TRBD1. CDR3 size: 19 residues. Germline CDR1 and CDR2: MNHNS and SASEGT. J was trimmed by 4 bases and V by 0 bases; bases with no gene match: 13. CDR3 nucleotides: TGTGCCAGCAGTGAAGCCATACAGGGGGCTTATTCGCGGTACAATGAGCAGTTCTTC. This codes for CASSEAIQGAYSRYNEQFF.

V usage is TRBV19 and J usage is TRBJ1-1, with TRBD1 matching over 9 bases. The germline gives CDR1 LNHDA, CDR2 SQIVND (reference sequence). The CDR3 runs 17 residues. The trim removed 3 bases at V and 1 base at J, leaving 9 bases unmatched. CDR3 in amino acids: CASSMGPGQGSNTEAFF. The CDR3 bases are TGTGCCAGTAGTATGGGCCCGGGACAGGGATCGAACACTGAAGCTTTCTTT.

The chain recombines TRBV19 with TRBJ1-2; 10 nucleotides match TRBD1. The CDR3 is 13 amino acids. Germline V CDR1 and CDR2: LNHDA, SQIVND (reference sequence). Trimming removed 6 bases from V and 6 bases from J; junction bases left unmatched: 4. CDR3 nucleotide sequence: TGTGCCAGTAGCTGGGGGACAGGGGATGGCTACACCTTC. Translation: CASSWGTGDGYTF.

This sequence joins TRBV15 and TRBJ2-5; 9 bases fit TRBD2. Germline V gene sequence: CDR1 LNHNV, CDR2 YYDKDF (reference sequence). V gave up 1 base and J gave up 3 bases; unmatched junction bases: 9. The length of the CDR3 is 17 residues. The CDR3 reads CATSRARGGGEEETQYF. The CDR3 region has the DNA TGTGCCACCAGCAGAGCCCGCGGGGGGGGAGAAGAAGAGACCCAGTACTTC.

The genes are TRBV5-1 and TRBJ1-6, with D maybe TRBD1 (6 bases). Trimming removed 4 bases at V and 0 bases at J, with 23 bases between. The germline V gene has CDR1 SGHRS and CDR2 YFSETQ. CDR3 length equals 20 residues. The DNA for the CDR3 is TGCGCCAGCAGCCTCGGACAGCGGTTTCCAGCCAGCTCCTATAATTCACCCCTCCACTTT. It specifies CASSLGQRFPASSYNSPLHF.

CDR3 sequence: CATSDNMNTEAFF. The CDR3 nucleotides are TGTGCCACCAGTGATAACATGAACACTGAAGCTTTCTTT. The rearrangement joins TRBV24-1 to TRBJ1-1; no firm D call. Between the trimmed V and J ends, which lost 3 bases and 0 bases, there was a span of 4 bases. The CDR3 runs 13 residues. Germline assignment: CDR1 KGHDR and CDR2 SFDVKD.

The rearrangement links TRBV3-1 (or the pseudogene TRBV3-2) to TRBJ2-1; the D is unclear. V lost 2 bases, J lost 6 bases, and 17 bases lay in between. This CDR3 region has 16 residues. Germline assignment: CDR1 LGHDT and CDR2 YNNKEL (reference sequence). The CDR3, as DNA: TGTGCCAGCAGCCAACAATACTCCACAGTACGCAATGAGCAGTTCTTC. Protein sequence: CASSQQYSTVRNEQFF.

The J gene is TRBJ1-4, the V gene TRBV5-4, with D unclear. The CDR3 has 12 amino acids. The germline CDR1 and CDR2 sequences are SGHNT and YYREEE (reference sequence). V lost 4 bases to trimming and J lost 10 bases, with 11 bases between them. The CDR3, as DNA: TGTGCCAGCAGCACCGAGACTGGAAAACTGTTTTTT. Translating it yields CASSTETGKLFF.

V is TRBV24-1 and J is TRBJ2-2, with a tentative D call TRBD1 (6 bases). The V and J ends lost 10 bases and 3 bases respectively, with 11 bases between them. The length of the CDR3 is 13 residues. From germline, CDR1 is KGHDR and CDR2 SFDVKD. CDR3 protein: CATKGQDTGELFF. CDR3 bases: TGTGCCACGAAGGGACAAGACACCGGGGAGCTGTTTTTT.

This clone showed up just once. J is TRBJ2-1 and V is TRBV6-5, with no clear D. Trimming took off 4 bases at V and 6 bases at J, with 7 bases between the two ends. Germline V gene data show CDR1 as MNHEY and CDR2 as SVGAGI. This CDR3 is 12 amino acids long. CDR3 sequence: CASSFLGNEQFF. The CDR3 DNA reads as TGTGCCAGCAGTTTTCTAGGCAATGAGCAGTTCTTC.

This rearrangement joins TRBV29-1 to TRBJ1-2, with 7 bases fitting TRBD1. This CDR3 is built from 12 residues. With V trimmed by 6 bases and J by 5 bases, 6 bases remained unmatched. Germline V gives CDR1 SQVTM, CDR2 ANQGSEA. The CDR3 DNA reads as TGCAGCGTACCGAGGGGGCCGTATGGCTACACCTTC. It yields the protein CSVPRGPYGYTF.

The chain is built from TRBV11-3 and TRBJ2-7; D is undetermined. The germline V gene encodes CDR1 SGHNT and CDR2 YENEEA. Trimming left V 5 bases short and J 4 bases short, with 15 bases between. The CDR3 covers 14 residues. CDR3 in amino acids: CASSTTQPGYEQYF. The CDR3 DNA is TGTGCCAGCAGCACAACCCAACCCGGGTACGAGCAGTACTTC.

This chain uses TRBV6-5 with TRBJ2-3, with D possibly matching TRBD2 (5 bases). The germline gives CDR1 MNHEY, CDR2 SVGAGI. This CDR3 contains 15 residues. The ends were cut back, 5 bases at V and 4 bases at J, with 16 bases in the middle. CDR3 protein: CASSPPGLAPDTQYF. In nucleotides, the CDR3 is TGTGCCAGCAGTCCTCCCGGACTGGCCCCAGATACGCAGTATTTT.